A selection of T cell receptor beta chains follows, all from one sample in a study of cytomegalovirus exposure and HLA in healthy donors. The repertoire was sequenced with immunoSEQ multiplex PCR; TCRdb's copy has only in-frame clones and lacks some. The table includes under 200,000 clones, roughly 80% detected once. Sample: PBMCs. The origin of the receptors is a woman aged 18-35 years in good health and CMV-seronegative. CDR3s include the opening cysteine and the closing phenylalanine or tryptophan. Fields, in order: V gene, D gene, J gene, clone size, CDR3 length, CDR3 DNA, CDR3 protein. A D gene is named only where the DNA matches it firmly. Clone size is given for some rows only: seen once, a few or many times, or a class if the clone is expanded.

v_gene: TRBV4-1; d_gene: TRBD1; j_gene: TRBJ1-4; abundance: few; len: 16; CDR3nt: TGCGCCAGCAGCCAAGAGAGGTACAGGGGAGGAGAAAAACTGTTTTTT; CDR3aa: CASSQERYRGGEKLFF
v_gene: TRBV11-3; d_gene: TRBD2; j_gene: TRBJ2-1; abundance: -; len: 16; CDR3nt: TGTGCCAGCAGCCCGTGGAAGCGGGAGACGGAAGATGAGCAGTTCTTC; CDR3aa: CASSPWKRETEDEQFF
v_gene: TRBV4-3; d_gene: TRBD2; j_gene: TRBJ2-1; abundance: -; len: 20; CDR3nt: TGCGCCAGCAGCCAAGAATGGGGCCTTGGGAGCGGGGGTACCTACAATGAGCAGTTCTTC; CDR3aa: CASSQEWGLGSGGTYNEQFF
v_gene: TRBV30; d_gene: -; j_gene: TRBJ2-1; abundance: -; len: 12; CDR3nt: TGTGCCTGGAGGGAGACCGTCGGTGAGCAGTTCTTC; CDR3aa: CAWRETVGEQFF
v_gene: TRBV4-2; d_gene: TRBD1; j_gene: TRBJ1-2; abundance: -; len: 16; CDR3nt: TGTGCCAGCAGCCAGCCAGGAGGCCAGGGGGCGTGGGGCTACACCTTC; CDR3aa: CASSQPGGQGAWGYTF
v_gene: TRBV18; d_gene: TRBD2; j_gene: TRBJ2-5; abundance: -; len: 17; CDR3nt: TGTGCCAGCTCACCACCCCGACTAGCGGGAGATAAAGAGACCCAGTACTTC; CDR3aa: CASSPPRLAGDKETQYF
v_gene: TRBV27; d_gene: -; j_gene: TRBJ2-5; abundance: -; len: 13; CDR3nt: TGTGCCAGCAGCCAGCCGGGCCAAGAGACCCAGTACTTC; CDR3aa: CASSQPGQETQYF
v_gene: TRBV19; d_gene: TRBD2; j_gene: TRBJ2-2; abundance: -; len: 18; CDR3nt: TGTGCCAGTAGTATAATTAGCGGGAGGGATTCAAGGACCGGGGAGCTGTTTTTT; CDR3aa: CASSIISGRDSRTGELFF
v_gene: TRBV29-1; d_gene: -; j_gene: TRBJ2-5; abundance: -; len: 12; CDR3nt: TGCAGCGTTGAGGAGGCTAGCGAAAGACTTCACTTC; CDR3aa: CSVEEASERLHF
v_gene: TRBV7-9; d_gene: -; j_gene: TRBJ2-5; abundance: -; len: 11; CDR3nt: TGTGCCAGCACCACTACGGAGACCCAGTACTTC; CDR3aa: CASTTTETQYF
v_gene: TRBV11-2; d_gene: -; j_gene: TRBJ2-1; abundance: -; len: 16; CDR3nt: TGTGCCAGCAGCTCCTGGGGGGACTTCTCCTACAATGAGCAGTTCTTC; CDR3aa: CASSSWGDFSYNEQFF
v_gene: TRBV19; d_gene: TRBD2; j_gene: TRBJ2-3; abundance: once; len: 16; CDR3nt: TGTGCCAGTAGTCCCCGGACTAGCGGGAGTGCAGATACGCAGTATTTT; CDR3aa: CASSPRTSGSADTQYF
v_gene: TRBV5-1; d_gene: -; j_gene: TRBJ2-6; abundance: -; len: 15; CDR3nt: TGCGCCAGCAGAGTCGCAACAACCGGGGCCAACGTCCTGACTTTC; CDR3aa: CASRVATTGANVLTF
v_gene: TRBV11-2; d_gene: -; j_gene: TRBJ2-7; abundance: once; len: 17; CDR3nt: TGTGCCAGCAGCTTACCTCCGAGGGAGATCCTATTCCACGAGCAGTACTTC; CDR3aa: CASSLPPREILFHEQYF
v_gene: TRBV4-3; d_gene: TRBD1; j_gene: TRBJ1-2; abundance: few; len: 16; CDR3nt: TGCGCCAGCAGCCAAGATCGGGGACAGGGAGCAGGGGGCTACACCTTC; CDR3aa: CASSQDRGQGAGGYTF
v_gene: TRBV4-3; d_gene: -; j_gene: TRBJ1-1; abundance: -; len: 14; CDR3nt: TGCGCCAGCAGCCAAGAGAGGGGGGGCACTGAAGCTTTCTTT; CDR3aa: CASSQERGGTEAFF
v_gene: TRBV7-9; d_gene: -; j_gene: TRBJ1-1; abundance: -; len: 13; CDR3nt: TGTTCCAGCAGCACGGTAGGGGACACTGAAGCTTTCTTT; CDR3aa: CSSSTVGDTEAFF
v_gene: TRBV11-2; d_gene: -; j_gene: TRBJ2-5; abundance: -; len: 13; CDR3nt: TGTGCCAGCAGCTTAGGCGGGATCGAGACCCAGTACTTC; CDR3aa: CASSLGGIETQYF
v_gene: TRBV19; d_gene: TRBD1; j_gene: TRBJ1-2; abundance: -; len: 15; CDR3nt: TGTGCCAGTAGTAATCCGGGACAGGCGAACTATGGCTACACCTTC; CDR3aa: CASSNPGQANYGYTF
v_gene: TRBV10-2; d_gene: TRBD1; j_gene: TRBJ1-4; abundance: -; len: 14; CDR3nt: TGCGCCAGCAGTCCCCCGGGACAGAATGAAAAACTGTTTTTT; CDR3aa: CASSPPGQNEKLFF
v_gene: TRBV11-2; d_gene: -; j_gene: TRBJ2-3; abundance: -; len: 15; CDR3nt: TGTGCCAGCAGGTCACTAGGCAGAAGCACAGATACGCAGTATTTT; CDR3aa: CASRSLGRSTDTQYF
v_gene: TRBV7-2; d_gene: -; j_gene: TRBJ2-3; abundance: -; len: 15; CDR3nt: TGTGCCAGCAGCTTAGGGGGGAGGAGGCCAGATACGCAGTATTTT; CDR3aa: CASSLGGRRPDTQYF
v_gene: TRBV5-1; d_gene: TRBD1; j_gene: TRBJ2-5; abundance: -; len: 15; CDR3nt: TGCGCCAGCAGCTTGGGGGACAGGGCTCAAGAGACCCAGTACTTC; CDR3aa: CASSLGDRAQETQYF
v_gene: TRBV28; d_gene: -; j_gene: TRBJ1-4; abundance: -; len: 12; CDR3nt: TGTGCCAGCAGTTTGGGGGGAGAAAAACTGTTTTTT; CDR3aa: CASSLGGEKLFF
v_gene: TRBV7-9; d_gene: -; j_gene: TRBJ2-7; abundance: -; len: 14; CDR3nt: TGTGCCAGCAGCTTAACCACAGCAGGCTACGAGCAGTACTTC; CDR3aa: CASSLTTAGYEQYF
v_gene: TRBV6-1; d_gene: -; j_gene: TRBJ1-2; abundance: -; len: 15; CDR3nt: TGTGCCAGCAGCCCCAGGGTGGCTACTAACTATGGCTACACCTTC; CDR3aa: CASSPRVATNYGYTF
v_gene: TRBV2; d_gene: -; j_gene: TRBJ1-2; abundance: -; len: 14; CDR3nt: TGTGCCAGCAGTGACGCAGGGGATGAGAATGGCTACACCTTC; CDR3aa: CASSDAGDENGYTF
v_gene: TRBV7-2; d_gene: -; j_gene: TRBJ1-1; abundance: -; len: 16; CDR3nt: TGTGCCAGCAGCTTGCAAGATACAGGGTTGTTCACTGAAGCTTTCTTT; CDR3aa: CASSLQDTGLFTEAFF
v_gene: TRBV9; d_gene: TRBD2; j_gene: TRBJ2-3; abundance: -; len: 16; CDR3nt: TGTGCCAGCAGCGCGACTAGCGGGAGGGCCCCAGATACGCAGTATTTT; CDR3aa: CASSATSGRAPDTQYF
v_gene: TRBV6-1; d_gene: -; j_gene: TRBJ1-4; abundance: -; len: 15; CDR3nt: TGTGCCAGCACCAGAGTAGGGGGGGATAATGAAAAACTGTTTTTT; CDR3aa: CASTRVGGDNEKLFF
v_gene: TRBV18; d_gene: -; j_gene: TRBJ2-1; abundance: -; len: 17; CDR3nt: TGTGCCAGCTCACCCCTCATTCAGGGCCGCACCTACAATGAGCAGTTCTTC; CDR3aa: CASSPLIQGRTYNEQFF
v_gene: TRBV5-1; d_gene: -; j_gene: TRBJ2-2; abundance: few; len: 12; CDR3nt: TGCGCCAGCACCTTGGACGGGGGGGAGCTGTTTTTT; CDR3aa: CASTLDGGELFF
v_gene: TRBV30; d_gene: -; j_gene: TRBJ1-4; abundance: -; len: 16; CDR3nt: TGTGCCTGGAGTGTACGGAGGACTTCAACTAATGAAAAACTGTTTTTT; CDR3aa: CAWSVRRTSTNEKLFF
v_gene: TRBV5-4; d_gene: -; j_gene: TRBJ1-4; abundance: -; len: 15; CDR3nt: TGTGCCAGCAGCTCCAGGGGCCCAACTAATGAAAAACTGTTTTTT; CDR3aa: CASSSRGPTNEKLFF
v_gene: TRBV7-8; d_gene: -; j_gene: TRBJ2-4; abundance: -; len: 14; CDR3nt: TGTGCCAGCAGCTCAGGGTTGGGGGAGGACATTCAGTACTTC; CDR3aa: CASSSGLGEDIQYF
v_gene: TRBV29-1; d_gene: -; j_gene: TRBJ1-2; abundance: -; len: 13; CDR3nt: TGCAGCGTTGCCGAAGCGGAATCGGGTGGCTACACCTTC; CDR3aa: CSVAEAESGGYTF
v_gene: TRBV28; d_gene: TRBD2; j_gene: TRBJ2-7; abundance: -; len: 16; CDR3nt: TGTGCCAGCAGCCCAGCCGCGGGAGGGCCCTCTGGCGAGCAGTACTTC; CDR3aa: CASSPAAGGPSGEQYF
v_gene: TRBV6-1; d_gene: -; j_gene: TRBJ2-7; abundance: once; len: 15; CDR3nt: TGTGCCAGCAGCCTATCACCAGGGTTAGGCTACGAGCAGTACTTC; CDR3aa: CASSLSPGLGYEQYF
v_gene: TRBV28; d_gene: TRBD1; j_gene: TRBJ1-2; abundance: -; len: 14; CDR3nt: TGTGCCAGCAGCCAGGACAGGGGGCTACGTGGCTACACCTTC; CDR3aa: CASSQDRGLRGYTF
v_gene: TRBV11-2; d_gene: -; j_gene: TRBJ2-7; abundance: -; len: 19; CDR3nt: TGTGCCAGCAGCCCAGTGATAATTGTCCAGGGGGGATCAGTCTACGAGCAGTACTTC; CDR3aa: CASSPVIIVQGGSVYEQYF
v_gene: TRBV7-6; d_gene: TRBD1; j_gene: TRBJ1-1; abundance: -; len: 14; CDR3nt: TGTGCCAGCAGCCAGGACAGGGTGAACACTGAAGCTTTCTTT; CDR3aa: CASSQDRVNTEAFF
v_gene: TRBV29-1; d_gene: -; j_gene: TRBJ1-2; abundance: -; len: 17; CDR3nt: TGCAGCGTTGATAGGGTGAGGGATTCGGTACGGGTCTATGGCTACACCTTC; CDR3aa: CSVDRVRDSVRVYGYTF
v_gene: TRBV11-2; d_gene: -; j_gene: TRBJ2-3; abundance: -; len: 12; CDR3nt: TGTGCCAGCAGCCGGTGGGAGGATACGCAGTATTTT; CDR3aa: CASSRWEDTQYF
v_gene: TRBV28; d_gene: TRBD1; j_gene: TRBJ1-2; abundance: few; len: 15; CDR3nt: TGTGCCAGCAGGCCCCTACAGGGGGGTTTCTATGGCTACACCTTC; CDR3aa: CASRPLQGGFYGYTF
v_gene: TRBV15; d_gene: -; j_gene: TRBJ1-2; abundance: -; len: 15; CDR3nt: TGTGCCACCAGCAGAGATTGGAACACAGGTTATGGCTACACCTTC; CDR3aa: CATSRDWNTGYGYTF
v_gene: TRBV15; d_gene: TRBD1; j_gene: TRBJ1-4; abundance: -; len: 13; CDR3nt: TGTGCCACCAGCCAGGGGGTGGATGAAAAACTGTTTTTT; CDR3aa: CATSQGVDEKLFF
v_gene: TRBV29-1; d_gene: -; j_gene: TRBJ2-2; abundance: -; len: 16; CDR3nt: TGCAGCGTTGGTTCACGGCAGGGTACGAACACCGGGGAGCTGTTTTTT; CDR3aa: CSVGSRQGTNTGELFF
v_gene: TRBV6-6; d_gene: TRBD1; j_gene: TRBJ1-6; abundance: -; len: 15; CDR3nt: TGTGCCAGCAGTGTCCGGGACAGGGCTAATTCACCCCTCCACTTT; CDR3aa: CASSVRDRANSPLHF
v_gene: TRBV5-1; d_gene: TRBD1; j_gene: TRBJ2-5; abundance: -; len: 12; CDR3nt: TGCGCCAGCAGCTTACAGGGGGAGACCCAGTACTTC; CDR3aa: CASSLQGETQYF